The rows below give T cell receptor beta chains drawn from one sample of a study of lung T cells in sarcoidosis with Löfgren's syndrome. TCRdb redid the calling of the reads with MiXCR, one entry per CDR3 protein. This sample has about 63,000 distinct CDR3 sequences, with around 20% found just once. Material for sequencing was CD4+ T cells from PBMCs. These receptors all come from a human donor with sarcoidosis (Löfgren's syndrome or another form), or a control subject (not recorded which). Both conserved end residues are part of each CDR3.

v_call: TRBV18
cdr3_aa: CASSSQENTQYF

v_call: TRBV6-1
cdr3_aa: CASSYSFRTALSGNTIYF

v_call: TRBV7-2
cdr3_aa: CASSLAGTREPQYF

v_call: TRBV9
cdr3_aa: CASSLVSYNEQFF

v_call: TRBV28
cdr3_aa: CASSPAGGRGYTF

v_call: TRBV2
cdr3_aa: CASSENRGRSYGYTF

v_call: TRBV2
cdr3_aa: CASTQRQELFF

v_call: TRBV20-1
cdr3_aa: CSAREVAGRETQYF

v_call: TRBV11-2
cdr3_aa: CASSFPQGGLGKYEQYF

v_call: TRBV30
cdr3_aa: CAWSASLGQAGFYEQYF

v_call: TRBV3-1
cdr3_aa: CASSRAPTNTGELFF

v_call: TRBV11-2
cdr3_aa: CASSLAQPKEKLFF

v_call: TRBV19
cdr3_aa: CASSIVPSGTGYQPQHF

v_call: TRBV7-9
cdr3_aa: CASSTWTSGGGTQYF

v_call: TRBV19
cdr3_aa: CASSNAGGQPQHF

v_call: TRBV6-6
cdr3_aa: CASSYPETAAYEQYF

v_call: TRBV7-9
cdr3_aa: CASSSGPEVSPLHF

v_call: TRBV10-3
cdr3_aa: CAISPTGDGEQFF

v_call: TRBV18
cdr3_aa: CASSPQGGLGTEAFF

v_call: TRBV2
cdr3_aa: CASSMRTDEKLFF

v_call: TRBV7-3
cdr3_aa: CASSPTAGSSSTDTQYF

v_call: TRBV18
cdr3_aa: CASSPLPGGDTDTQYF

v_call: TRBV4-2
cdr3_aa: CASTKASNGGNEQFF

v_call: TRBV27
cdr3_aa: CASSLKGAHRNTIYF